This TCR beta chain comes out of a study of OX40 agonist ivuxolimab in advanced cancers. The sample holds a few counts of this clone. Some clones are missing from TCRdb's copy, which holds only in-frame ones; the method was immunoSEQ multiplex PCR. The sample lists 30,000 to 40,000 clones, 70% to 80% occurring once. Germline V lookup: CDR1 SQVTM, CDR2 ANQGSEA. The junction had 5 bases not matched to a gene; V was cut back by 3 bases and J by 5 bases. The CDR3 contains 14 residues. The rearrangement links TRBV29-1 to TRBJ1-2, with 11 bases aligning to TRBD1. The sequence was collected from an adult with an advanced solid tumor such as melanoma, head and neck, liver or kidney cancer. The sequencing here drew on CD4+ or CD8+ T cells sorted from blood, taken in a trial of the OX40 agonist ivuxolimab. The CDR3: CSVEGQGGRYGYTF. The CDR3 region has the DNA TGCAGCGTTGAGGGACAGGGGGGGCGTTATGGCTACACCTTC.